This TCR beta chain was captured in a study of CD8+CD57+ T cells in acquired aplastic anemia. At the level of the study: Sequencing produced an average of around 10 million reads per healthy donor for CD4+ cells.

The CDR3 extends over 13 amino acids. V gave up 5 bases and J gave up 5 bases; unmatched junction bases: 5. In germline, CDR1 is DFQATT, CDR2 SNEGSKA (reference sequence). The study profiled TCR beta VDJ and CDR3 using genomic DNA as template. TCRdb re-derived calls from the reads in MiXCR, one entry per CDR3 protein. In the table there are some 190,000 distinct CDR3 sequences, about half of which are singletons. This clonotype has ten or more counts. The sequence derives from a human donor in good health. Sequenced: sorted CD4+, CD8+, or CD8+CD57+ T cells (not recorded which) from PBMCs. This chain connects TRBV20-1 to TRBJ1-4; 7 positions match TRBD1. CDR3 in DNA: TGCAGTGCTCGGGACAGAGGCAATGAAAAACTGTTTTTT. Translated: CSARDRGNEKLFF.